The 22 T cell receptor beta chains reported below all come from one sample, sequenced in a study of early T cells in non-severe SARS-CoV-2 infection (dated by TCRdb to the early 2020s). Libraries were built with 5' RACE. Sequencer: NextSeq 500. The raw public data were reprocessed by TCRdb itself: fastp quality trimming at Q25, MiXCR clonotype calling, in-frame beta chains only. Rows with one shared CDR3 protein collapse into an entry with the most common genes and DNA. The sample profile shows roughly 64,000 distinct CDR3 sequences; over 9% of them were found once. About 2.7% of the sample goes to the ten largest clones. The sample consisted of whole blood, taken at baseline. All receptors come from an adult who was a healthcare worker with PCR-confirmed SARS-CoV-2 infection or an uninfected control (not recorded which).

The chain recombines TRBV6-1 with TRBJ1-1; D ambiguous. Germline V gene data show CDR1 as MNHNS and CDR2 as SASEGT. V was clipped by 5 bases and J by 5 bases, with 12 bases between them. CDR3 length: 13 amino acids. The CDR3 nucleotides read TGTGCCAGCAGTCCCTACGAGGGTACTGAAGCTTTCTTT. The encoded protein is CASSPYEGTEAFF.

This clonotype was seen at least ten times. J is TRBJ2-1 and V is TRBV20-1; possibly TRBD1 or TRBD2 for D (5 bases each). Trimming pared 6 bases from V and 5 bases from J, leaving 14 bases between. Germline CDR1 reads DFQATT; CDR2 reads SNEGSKA (reference sequence). CDR3 size: 13 residues. Here the CDR3 reads CSATGPSNNEQFF. CDR3 nucleotide sequence: TGCAGTGCCACGGGGCCATCGAACAATGAGCAGTTCTTC.

This clonotype came up a few times. The rearrangement links TRBV4-3 to TRBJ1-1; D possibly corresponds to TRBD1 (5 bases). Deletions cut 4 bases from V and 3 bases from J, with 21 bases between. Germline CDR1 and CDR2: LGHNA and YSLEER. The CDR3 is 17 amino acids. CDR3 loop: CASSLDGGGRSHTEAFF. In nucleotides, the CDR3 is TGCGCCAGCAGCCTAGACGGGGGGGGACGGTCTCACACTGAAGCTTTCTTT.

This clonotype has only a few counts. The chain links TRBV12-5 to TRBJ2-3, with D perhaps matching TRBD1 (5 bases). The CDR3 has 13 residues. Germline-derived CDR1 and CDR2 are LGHNT and FRNRAP. V lost 3 bases and J lost 2, with 6 bases in between. Here the CDR3 reads CASGLGVTDTQYF. The CDR3 DNA sequence: TGTGCTAGTGGTTTAGGGGTCACAGATACGCAGTATTTT.

V gene TRBV20-1 combines with J gene TRBJ1-5; D gene ambiguous. V was clipped by 5 bases and J by 5 bases, with 19 bases between them. Per germline, CDR1 DFQATT and CDR2 SNEGSKA (reference sequence). This CDR3 spans 15 amino acids. The CDR3 coding sequence is TGCAGTGCTCTTTTATCAGACTTGACCCATCAGCCCCAGCATTTT. It translates to CSALLSDLTHQPQHF.

The sample holds many counts of this clonotype. V usage is TRBV7-9 and J usage is TRBJ1-2, with no clear D. The CDR3 runs 13 residues. Trimming took 3 bases from V and 9 from J, leaving 14 bases between them. Germline CDR1 and CDR2: SEHNR and FQNEAQ (reference sequence). As DNA, the CDR3 is TGTGCCAGCAGCTTGGAGTCGGAGACGAGCTACACCTTC. Translation gives CASSLESETSYTF.

This clonotype has only a few counts. The chain joins TRBV14 to TRBJ2-5, with D uncertain. Between the trimmed V and J ends, which lost 0 bases and 4 bases, there was a span of 3 bases. CDR3 length: 12 amino acids. In germline, CDR1 is SGHDN, CDR2 FVKESK. DNA for the CDR3: TGTGCCAGCAGCCAAGACCCAGAGACCCAGTACTTC. Its protein is CASSQDPETQYF.

J is TRBJ1-1 and V is TRBV27; D call uncertain. Per germline, CDR1 MNHEY and CDR2 SMNVEV (reference sequence). The CDR3 is 14 amino acids. Between the trimmed V and J ends, which lost 4 bases and 4 bases, there was a span of 13 bases. CDR3 amino acids: CASSSAGAGTEAFF. For the CDR3, the DNA is TGTGCCAGCAGTTCCGCGGGCGCCGGCACTGAAGCTTTCTTT.

This clonotype showed up many times. The rearrangement uses TRBV12-3 or TRBV12-4 and TRBJ1-1, with D unclear. The CDR3 sequence is 12 residues long. Between the trimmed V and J ends, which lost 7 bases and 7 bases, there was a span of 13 bases. In nucleotides, the CDR3 is TGTGCCAGCACCCCCAGTAAACTTGAAGCTTTCTTT. It codes for CASTPSKLEAFF.

The CDR3 DNA reads as TGCGCCAGCAGCTTGGTTTCCACTAACTATGGCTACACCTTC. Protein product: CASSLVSTNYGYTF. The chain carries TRBV5-1 and TRBJ1-2, with D unclear. The V end was cut by 0 bases, the J end by 0 bases, with 6 bases between. The CDR3 loop spans 14 amino acids. Germline assignment: CDR1 SGHRS and CDR2 YFSETQ.

The chain recombines TRBV10-3 with TRBJ1-5; possible D gene TRBD1, 5 bases. The germline V gene has CDR1 ENHRY and CDR2 SYGVKD. The CDR3 is 13 amino acids. V was shortened by 6 bases and J by 7 bases, with 13 bases between the two germline ends. In DNA form, the CDR3 reads TGTGCCATCAGCCCGTCGGGGGGACAGCCCCAGCATTTT. Amino acid sequence: CAISPSGGQPQHF.

This clonotype has at least ten counts. V and J are TRBV19 and TRBJ1-1; the D gene is possibly TRBD1 (5 bases). Germline CDR1 and CDR2: LNHDA and SQIVND (reference sequence). V was pared by 0 bases and J by 1 base, with 12 bases between. The CDR3 loop spans 16 amino acids. CDR3 loop: CASSIDGQAWNTEAFF. CDR3 bases: TGTGCCAGTAGTATAGATGGACAAGCGTGGAACACTGAAGCTTTCTTT.

This clonotype occurred a few times. The V call is TRBV30, the J call TRBJ2-7; 11 bases map to TRBD1. The junction had 21 bases not matched to a gene; V was cut back by 5 bases and J by 6 bases. CDR1 GTSNPN and CDR2 SVGIG come from the germline V gene (reference sequence). This CDR3 spans 18 amino acids. This CDR3 is CAWGRGAPLGQGAVEQYF. Here the CDR3 DNA reads TGTGCCTGGGGAAGGGGGGCCCCCCTCGGACAGGGGGCGGTCGAGCAGTACTTC.

This clonotype was seen repeatedly, ten times or more. The V gene is TRBV6-1, the J gene TRBJ1-2; possibly TRBD1 for D (6 bases). The germline V gene encodes CDR1 MNHNS and CDR2 SASEGT. V lost 0 bases, J lost 8 bases, and 13 bases lay in between. The CDR3 runs to 14 residues. The CDR3 nucleotides are TGTGCCAGCAGTGAAGCGAGGGGGGTAAAAGGCTACACCTTC. Encoded protein: CASSEARGVKGYTF.

This clonotype was counted a few times. The chain joins TRBV5-1 to TRBJ1-2; D not certain. Trimming shortened V by 5 bases and J by 10 bases, and 21 bases separated the two germline ends. Germline lookup yields CDR1 SGHRS and CDR2 YFSETQ. CDR3 length equals 14 residues. The CDR3, as DNA: TGCGCCAGCAGAGACGTTAATGGGCGCGGGGACTACACCTTC. Amino acids: CASRDVNGRGDYTF.

The sample holds one count of this clonotype. The chain uses TRBV18 and TRBJ2-7, with TRBD2 matching 12 bases. The J segment lost 4 bases and the V segment lost 3 bases, leaving 4 bases of the junction unmatched. CDR3 length: 15 amino acids. CDR1 is KGHSH, CDR2 LQKENI, per germline. CDR3 residues: CASSPSTSGGYEQYF. The CDR3, as DNA: TGTGCCAGCTCACCCTCCACTAGCGGGGGGTACGAGCAGTACTTC.

This clonotype qualifies as medium-sized (0.01 to 0.1%). This chain connects TRBV11-2 to TRBJ2-1, with D unresolved. The CDR3 extends over 13 amino acids. V was pared by 4 bases and J by 4 bases, with 8 bases between. CDR1 is SGHAT, CDR2 FQNNGV, per germline. CDR3 in DNA: TGTGCCAGCAGCTCGGAACTTTACAATGAGCAGTTCTTC. It encodes CASSSELYNEQFF.

This clonotype has at least ten counts. The CDR3 region is CASSYSGGSGNTIYF. The CDR3 nucleotides read TGTGCCAGCAGTTACTCCGGGGGCTCTGGAAACACCATATATTTT. The chain joins TRBV6-5 to TRBJ1-3, with a possible D match to TRBD1 (5 bases). CDR1 is MNHEY and CDR2 is SVGAGI in the germline V gene. V was pared by 0 bases and J by 0 bases, with 6 bases between. The CDR3 consists of 15 residues.

This clonotype has at least ten counts. This chain connects TRBV7-9 to TRBJ2-3, with unresolved D. The ends were cut back, 6 bases at V and 2 bases at J, with 27 bases in the middle. The length of the CDR3 is 19 residues. Germline-derived CDR1 and CDR2 are SEHNR and FQNEAQ (reference sequence). This CDR3 is CASRPSATTVGPITDTQYF. CDR3 bases: TGTGCCAGCAGACCCTCGGCCACTACGGTGGGCCCAATCACAGATACGCAGTATTTT.

This clonotype was counted a few times. V and J are TRBV6-1 and TRBJ1-1, with no clear D. V was clipped by 7 bases and J by 0 bases, with 9 bases between them. Germline CDR1 and CDR2: MNHNS and SASEGT. CDR3 length equals 13 residues. CDR3: CASTITLNTEAFF. CDR3 DNA: TGTGCCAGCACGATTACGTTGAACACTGAAGCTTTCTTT.

The CDR3 region has the DNA TGTGCCACCAAACGGACGGACTCCTACGAGCAGTACTTC. This gives the protein CATKRTDSYEQYF. The chain joins TRBV7-9 to TRBJ2-7, with D uncertain. Per germline, CDR1 SEHNR and CDR2 FQNEAQ (reference sequence). CDR3 length: 13 amino acids. Trimming cost V 10 bases and J 0 bases, with 13 bases left between them.

V usage is TRBV3-1 and J usage is TRBJ2-1; D call uncertain. CDR3 size: 12 residues. V gave up 4 bases and J gave up 10 bases, with 11 bases separating them. Germline V gene sequence: CDR1 LGHDT, CDR2 YNNKEL (reference sequence). The CDR3 sequence is CASSLGSGEQFF. The CDR3 nucleotides read TGTGCCAGCAGCCTGGGTTCCGGGGAGCAGTTCTTC.